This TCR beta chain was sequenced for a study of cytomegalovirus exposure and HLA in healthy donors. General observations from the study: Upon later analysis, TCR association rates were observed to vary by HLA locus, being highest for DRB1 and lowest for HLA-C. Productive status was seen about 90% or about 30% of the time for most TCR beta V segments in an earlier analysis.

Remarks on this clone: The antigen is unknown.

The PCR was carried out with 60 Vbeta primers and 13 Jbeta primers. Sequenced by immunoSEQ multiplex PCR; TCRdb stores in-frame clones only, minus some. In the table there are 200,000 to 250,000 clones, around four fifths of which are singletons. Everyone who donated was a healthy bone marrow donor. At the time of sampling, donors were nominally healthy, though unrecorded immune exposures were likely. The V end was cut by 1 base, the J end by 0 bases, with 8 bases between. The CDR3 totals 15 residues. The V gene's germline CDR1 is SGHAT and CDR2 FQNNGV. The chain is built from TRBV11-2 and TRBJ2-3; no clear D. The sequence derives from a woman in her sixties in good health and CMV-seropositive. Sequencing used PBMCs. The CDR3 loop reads CASSLGAVSTDTQYF. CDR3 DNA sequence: TGTGCCAGCAGCTTAGGGGCTGTTAGCACAGATACGCAGTATTTT. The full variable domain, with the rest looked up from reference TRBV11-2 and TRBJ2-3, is EAGVAQSPRYKIIEKRQSVAFWCNPISGHATLYWYQQILGQGPKLLIQFQNNGVVDDSQLPKDRFSAERLKGVDSTLKIQPAKLEDSAVYLCASSLGAVSTDTQYFGPGTRLTVL.